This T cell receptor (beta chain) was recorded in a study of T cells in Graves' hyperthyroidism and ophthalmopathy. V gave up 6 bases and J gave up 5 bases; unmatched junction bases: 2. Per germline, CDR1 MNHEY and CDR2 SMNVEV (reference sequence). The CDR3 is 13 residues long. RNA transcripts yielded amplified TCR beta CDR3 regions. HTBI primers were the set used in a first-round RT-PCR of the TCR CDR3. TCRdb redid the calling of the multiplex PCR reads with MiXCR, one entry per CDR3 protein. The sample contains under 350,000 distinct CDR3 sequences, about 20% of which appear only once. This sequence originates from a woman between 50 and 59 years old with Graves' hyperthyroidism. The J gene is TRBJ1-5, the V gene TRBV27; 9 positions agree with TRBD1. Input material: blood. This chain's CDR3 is CASRGTGYQPQHF. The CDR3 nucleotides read TGTGCCAGCAGGGGGACAGGGTATCAGCCCCAGCATTTT.